This T cell receptor (beta chain) emerged from a study of T-cell memory formation after mild COVID-19. Regarding the study as a whole: Day 15 to 85 contractors were CD4/CD8 balanced; later expanders leaned CD4+. Contracting CD4+ clones were located mainly in CM and EM, and CD8+ clones in EMRA.

This clonotype has just a few counts. Its antigen remains unknown. Using its own MiXCR run on the 5' RACE reads, TCRdb lists one record per CDR3 protein. This table has 110,000 or so distinct CDR3 sequences, 22% appearing once. The V end was cut by 5 bases, the J end by 1 base, with 7 bases between. The CDR3 totals 13 residues. Germline V gene data show CDR1 as SGHTA and CDR2 as FQGTGA. The sequencing input was PBMCs or a T cell subset sorted from them (not recorded which). The chain uses TRBV7-3 and TRBJ2-3; D gene ambiguous. The source of this sequence is a man younger than 30 who had mild COVID-19 (a few samples of this study predate the infection). Cell type and time point are not known. The CDR3 nucleotides read TGTGCCAGCAGCCAGCAGGGCACAGATACGCAGTATTTT. It codes for CASSQQGTDTQYF.